This T cell receptor beta chain comes out of a study of T cells after yellow fever vaccination. Background on the study: With SMART-Seq v4 Ultra Low Input, the fractions containing low cell numbers were prepared.

TCRdb reanalysed the 5' RACE reads using MiXCR and keeps one entry per CDR3 protein. The sample includes roughly 500,000 distinct CDR3 sequences, 15% to 20% seen only once; the top ten take roughly an eighth. V lost 2 bases and J lost 9; bases outside the gene matches: 7. Germline V gene lookup returns CDR1 DFQATT and CDR2 SNEGSKA (reference sequence). The CDR3 runs to 14 residues. The chain is built from TRBV20-1 and TRBJ2-1; the match to TRBD2 covers 10 bases. This TCR derives from a man aged 30-40 years who received the YFV17D yellow fever vaccine. Sequenced here: PBMCs, sampled 15 days after the yellow fever booster vaccination. The CDR3 DNA reads TGCAGTGCTAGACCTATGACTAGCGGGTTTGAGCAGTTCTTC. Its protein product is CSARPMTSGFEQFF.